This T cell receptor beta chain was sequenced in a study of cytomegalovirus exposure and HLA in healthy donors. Study-wide results and caveats: A later analysis linked a missense variant in DCLRE1C to the trimming of TCR beta V and J genes.

The study sampled nominally healthy donors, though unrecorded immune exposures were likely. As regards this clone: Its antigen remains unknown.

The CDR3 runs to 12 residues. Trimming at V came to 4 bases and at J to 7 bases, leaving 5 bases not matched to a gene. The germline V gene encodes CDR1 GTSNPN and CDR2 SVGIG (reference sequence). The PCR employed 60 Vbeta primers together with 13 Jbeta primers. Generated by immunoSEQ multiplex PCR, the TCRdb table keeps only in-frame clones and is missing some. The data show roughly 140,000 clones, 60% to 80% seen once. Sequencing used PBMCs. The TCR originated in a woman aged 45-65 years in good health and CMV-seronegative. The genes are TRBV30 and TRBJ1-2; 8 positions agree with TRBD1. Here the CDR3 DNA reads TGTGCCTGGATGCCAGGGGGCGGTGGCTACACCTTC. Residues: CAWMPGGGGYTF.